The 8 T cell receptor beta chains given below trace back to one sample, sequenced in a study of T cells in Graves' hyperthyroidism and ophthalmopathy. The investigators amplified TCR beta CDR3 regions from RNA transcripts. Initially, a first-round RT-PCR of the TCR CDR3 employed the HTBI primer set. TCRdb called the multiplex PCR reads again in MiXCR, with one record for every CDR3 protein. The repertoire holds about 700,000 distinct CDR3 sequences, with just under 45% as singletons. Input material: peripheral blood or thyroid tissue (not recorded which). The source is an adult man with Graves' disease, either hyperthyroidism or ophthalmopathy (not recorded which).

This clonotype was seen at least ten times. The chain carries TRBV20-1 and TRBJ2-5; 8 nucleotides line up with TRBD1. Trimming removed 3 bases from V and 5 bases from J; junction bases left unmatched: 5. From germline, CDR1 is DFQATT and CDR2 SNEGSKA (reference sequence). The CDR3 sequence is 13 residues long. The DNA for the CDR3 is TGCAGTGCTAGCGGGACAGGCGGGGAGACCCAGTACTTC. It codes for CSASGTGGETQYF.

The V and J genes are TRBV24-1 and TRBJ2-7; 8 bases line up with TRBD2. This CDR3 is built from 13 residues. J gave up 5 bases and V 4 bases, and 3 bases lay outside the gene matches. Germline CDR1 KGHDR, CDR2 SFDVKD. The CDR3 reads CATSDGGGHEQYF. CDR3 DNA: TGTGCCACCAGTGACGGGGGGGGCCACGAGCAGTACTTC.

This clonotype was recorded at least ten times. V and J are TRBV25-1 and TRBJ1-1; D not certain. The CDR3 totals 12 residues. Per the germline V gene, CDR1 is MGHDK and CDR2 is SYGVNS. V lost 1 base and J 4 bases, leaving 4 bases between the germline ends. The CDR3 sequence: CASSESGTEAFF. The DNA for the CDR3 is TGTGCCAGCAGTGAATCGGGCACTGAAGCTTTCTTT.

This clonotype has only a few counts. The chain carries TRBV20-1 and TRBJ2-5; 9 nucleotides line up with TRBD1. V was clipped by 6 bases and J by 5 bases; unmatched bases: 10. CDR3 length: 14 amino acids. Germline assignment: CDR1 DFQATT and CDR2 SNEGSKA (reference sequence). CDR3 bases: TGCAGTGCAGAACCCGGACAGGGGTGGGAGACCCAGTACTTC. Amino acids: CSAEPGQGWETQYF.

The chain is built from TRBV15 and TRBJ1-1; D perhaps matches TRBD1 (5 bases). The V gene's germline CDR1 is LNHNV and CDR2 YYDKDF (reference sequence). Between the trimmed V and J ends, which lost 3 bases and 1 base, there was a span of 15 bases. This CDR3 region has 16 residues. Written as DNA, the CDR3 is TGTGCCACCAGCAGTTCCCAGGGAATAACGAACACTGAAGCTTTCTTT. Amino acid sequence: CATSSSQGITNTEAFF.

The chain links TRBV7-2 to TRBJ1-4; the D gene is possibly TRBD1 (5 bases). Per germline, CDR1 SGHTA and CDR2 FQGNSA. V was trimmed by 6 bases and J by 7 bases, leaving 21 bases between them. This CDR3 contains 16 residues. In DNA form, the CDR3 reads TGTGCCAGCAGTGACGGTTACGGGGGGGATTCTGAAAAACTGTTTTTT. Protein: CASSDGYGGDSEKLFF.

This chain uses TRBV12-3 or TRBV12-4 with TRBJ1-2, with D maybe TRBD1 (6 bases). The CDR3 has 15 amino acids. The V and J ends lost 1 base and 4 bases respectively, with 13 bases between them. This CDR3 is CASSLEIGGIYGYTF. DNA for the CDR3: TGTGCCAGCAGTTTAGAGATAGGGGGTATCTATGGCTACACCTTC.

The chain is built from TRBV2 and TRBJ1-6, with D possibly matching TRBD1 (5 bases). The germline V gene has CDR1 SNHLY and CDR2 FYNNEI. The CDR3 totals 15 residues. V dropped 6 bases and J dropped 10 bases, with 19 bases sitting between them. CDR3 sequence reads: CASSQEGTGRSPLHF. In DNA, the CDR3 is TGTGCCAGCAGCCAAGAAGGCACAGGACGGTCACCCCTCCACTTT.